The next 20 T cell receptor beta chains were all read from a single sample in a study of T-cell memory formation after mild COVID-19. One entry per CDR3 protein, called by TCRdb with MiXCR from the 5' RACE reads. The sample has roughly 610,000 distinct CDR3 sequences, around a sixth seen once. Sequenced sample: PBMCs or a T cell subset sorted from them (not recorded which). The receptor set was obtained from an adult woman who had mild COVID-19 (a few samples of this study predate the infection). Cell type and time point are not known.

This sequence joins TRBV6-2 or TRBV6-3 and TRBJ1-1, with D possibly matching TRBD1 (6 bases). Between the trimmed V and J ends, which lost 7 bases and 0 bases, there was a span of 12 bases. The germline CDR1 and CDR2 sequences are MNHEY and SVGEGT. There are 14 residues in the CDR3. This CDR3 is CASTDRSLNTEAFF. CDR3 sequence (DNA): TGTGCCAGCACCGACAGGTCTTTGAACACTGAAGCTTTCTTT.

V gene TRBV19 combines with J gene TRBJ1-4; 7 nucleotides line up with TRBD1. With V trimmed by 3 bases and J by 8 bases, 3 bases remained unmatched. The CDR3 is 13 residues long. The germline CDR1 and CDR2 sequences are LNHDA and SQIVND (reference sequence). The CDR3 loop reads CASSIRTGEKLFF. CDR3 bases: TGTGCCAGTAGTATCAGGACAGGAGAAAAACTGTTTTTT.

The chain carries TRBV5-1 and TRBJ1-3, with D unclear. Germline values: CDR1 SGHRS, CDR2 YFSETQ. CDR3 length: 15 residues. V lost 3 bases, J lost 0 bases, and 10 bases lay in between. This chain's CDR3 is CASSYNTDSGNTIYF. The CDR3, as DNA: TGCGCCAGCAGCTACAACACTGACTCTGGAAACACCATATATTTT.

CDR3 residues: CASSTPRGNIQYF. The CDR3 DNA sequence: TGTGCCAGCAGTACCCCCCGGGGAAACATTCAGTACTTC. The chain recombines TRBV6-7 with TRBJ2-4; a possible D gene is TRBD2 (5 bases). TRBV6-7 is flagged as an ORF with uncertain function. Trimming left V 5 bases short and J 6 bases short, with 11 bases between. This CDR3 is 13 amino acids long.

This clonotype was detected ten times or more. This sequence joins TRBV7-8 and TRBJ2-2, with 7 bases identical to TRBD1. CDR3 length: 17 amino acids. Germline CDR1 is SGHVS and CDR2 is FQNEAQ. The CDR3 DNA reads TGTGCAATTACACTTATACAGGGGAACGTTCACACCGGGGAGCTGTTTTTT. Its protein is CAITLIQGNVHTGELFF.

There are a few counts of this clonotype. As DNA, the CDR3 is TGCAGTGCTTTACAGGGGGGGAACACTGAAGCTTTCTTT. It yields the protein CSALQGGNTEAFF. V usage is TRBV20-1 and J usage is TRBJ1-1; 8 bases are shared with TRBD1. This CDR3 has 13 amino acids. The V and J ends lost 5 bases and 1 base, in that order; junction bases with no gene match: 3. Per the germline V gene, CDR1 is DFQATT and CDR2 is SNEGSKA (reference sequence).

The sample holds many counts of this clonotype. The V call is TRBV20-1, the J call TRBJ2-7; 7 bases agree with TRBD2. The germline V gene encodes CDR1 DFQATT and CDR2 SNEGSKA (reference sequence). This CDR3 spans 15 amino acids. The V gene end was trimmed by 0 bases and the J gene end by 3 bases; junction bases not matched to a gene: 8. In nucleotides, the CDR3 is TGCAGTGCTAGAGATTCGCTAGCGGTACTCTACGAGCAGTACTTC. Its protein product is CSARDSLAVLYEQYF.

The chain joins TRBV3-1 to TRBJ2-6; D is perhaps TRBD2 (6 bases). The CDR3 has 17 residues. Germline assignment: CDR1 LGHDT and CDR2 YNNKEL (reference sequence). Trimming shortened V by 5 bases and J by 0 bases, and 14 bases separated the two germline ends. In DNA form, the CDR3 reads TGTGCCAGCAGCGGGACTCCCTGGAGCTCTGGGGCCAACGTCCTGACTTTC. Its protein is CASSGTPWSSGANVLTF.

This clonotype was observed a handful of times. V is TRBV7-2 and J is TRBJ1-5; no reliable D call. The CDR3 has 17 amino acids. Trimming took 0 bases from V and 0 from J, leaving 12 bases between them. Per germline, CDR1 SGHTA and CDR2 FQGNSA. CDR3 nucleotides: TGTGCCAGCAGCTTAGCTGGCGGTGGATTTAGCAATCAGCCCCAGCATTTT. It specifies CASSLAGGGFSNQPQHF.

This clonotype was counted a few times. The chain employs TRBV5-6 and TRBJ2-1, with D perhaps matching TRBD1 (6 bases). The CDR3 extends over 15 amino acids. Trimming left V 3 bases short and J 3 bases short, with 13 bases between. Germline V gene lookup returns CDR1 SGHDT and CDR2 YYEEEE. The CDR3 spells CASSWKGVYYNEQFF. As DNA, the CDR3 is TGTGCCAGCAGCTGGAAGGGGGTTTACTACAATGAGCAGTTCTTC.

In its sample, this clonotype was seen a few times. The chain is built from TRBV20-1 and TRBJ2-7, with 11 positions matching TRBD1. Germline loops: CDR1 DFQATT, CDR2 SNEGSKA (reference sequence). V lost 5 bases to trimming and J lost 7 bases; unmatched junction nucleotides: 4. This CDR3 comprises 12 residues. CDR3 region: CSARTGGSEQYF. CDR3 coding DNA: TGCAGTGCTCGGACAGGGGGCTCGGAGCAGTACTTC.

This clonotype has more than one count but fewer than ten. The V and J genes are TRBV7-2 and TRBJ2-7, with D unclear. Germline V lookup: CDR1 SGHTA, CDR2 FQGNSA. V lost 3 bases and J lost 3, with 9 bases in between. The CDR3 spans 13 residues. CDR3 amino acids: CASSLTFGYEQYF. CDR3 sequence (DNA): TGTGCCAGCAGCTTGACATTTGGCTACGAGCAGTACTTC.

The rearrangement uses TRBV27 and TRBJ2-7, with D tentatively TRBD1 (6 bases). Germline V gene sequence: CDR1 MNHEY, CDR2 SMNVEV (reference sequence). V lost 1 base and J 0 bases, leaving 16 bases between the germline ends. CDR3 length: 17 residues. The CDR3 coding sequence is TGTGCCAGCAGTTTATGGGTCGGACAGTCGAGCTCCTACGAGCAGTACTTC. It codes for CASSLWVGQSSSYEQYF.

The CDR3 region is CSARGGAARYNSPLHF. The CDR3 coding sequence is TGCAGTGCTAGAGGTGGGGCGGCCCGTTACAATTCACCCCTCCACTTT. The V call is TRBV20-1, the J call TRBJ1-6; D might be TRBD1 (5 bases). In germline, CDR1 is DFQATT, CDR2 SNEGSKA (reference sequence). V was cut by 1 base and J by 7 bases, with 17 bases left in between. The CDR3 covers 16 residues.

The chain couples TRBV28 to TRBJ2-3; TRBD1 or TRBD2 may be the D gene (5 bases each). The CDR3 spans 14 residues. V was trimmed by 5 bases and J by 4 bases, leaving 13 bases between them. Germline values: CDR1 MDHEN, CDR2 SYDVKM. The CDR3 region has the DNA TGTGCCAGCAGTGATGGGGACCCTCCAGATACGCAGTATTTT. Protein product: CASSDGDPPDTQYF.

The rearrangement links TRBV25-1 to TRBJ2-5, with a weak D call TRBD2 (6 bases). This CDR3 has 12 residues. Germline CDR1 is MGHDK and CDR2 is SYGVNS. V lost 6 bases and J lost 5, with 10 bases in between. CDR3 bases: TGTGCCAGCAGCGGGGAGGCGGAGACCCAGTACTTC. Amino acid sequence: CASSGEAETQYF.

This clonotype has more than one count but fewer than ten. This chain links TRBV7-9 with TRBJ2-7, with 8 bases identical to TRBD1. V was clipped by 2 bases and J by 6 bases; unmatched bases: 9. The CDR3 covers 15 residues. Germline CDR1 is SEHNR and CDR2 is FQNEAQ (reference sequence). The CDR3 reads CASSLPARTGIEQYF. In DNA form, the CDR3 reads TGTGCCAGCAGCTTACCCGCCCGGACAGGGATCGAGCAGTACTTC.

This clonotype was seen only a few times. V and J are TRBV6-5 and TRBJ1-6; 11 positions match TRBD1. The trim removed 6 bases at V and 9 bases at J, leaving 4 bases unmatched. From germline, CDR1 is MNHEY and CDR2 SVGAGI. The CDR3 loop spans 14 amino acids. The CDR3 DNA is TGTGCCAGCAGGGAGGACAGGGGGCCTTCACCCCTCCACTTT. Translating gives CASREDRGPSPLHF.

The genes are TRBV12-3 or TRBV12-4 and TRBJ2-3; TRBD1 aligns across 9 bases. The CDR3 spans 15 residues. The trim removed 5 bases at V and 4 bases at J, leaving 7 bases unmatched. The CDR3 protein is CASSLTGGESDTQYF. The CDR3 coding sequence is TGTGCCAGCAGTCTGACAGGGGGGGAGTCAGATACGCAGTATTTT.

The CDR3 DNA reads TGTGCCAGCAGCCGAGGGGGGAGCTCCTACAATGAGCAGTTCTTC. Translated, it gives CASSRGGSSYNEQFF. The chain employs TRBV7-3 and TRBJ2-1; the D gene could be TRBD1 or TRBD2 (6 bases each). The CDR3 extends over 15 amino acids. Trimming pared 5 bases from V and 0 bases from J, leaving 11 bases between. Per the germline V gene, CDR1 is SGHTA and CDR2 is FQGTGA.